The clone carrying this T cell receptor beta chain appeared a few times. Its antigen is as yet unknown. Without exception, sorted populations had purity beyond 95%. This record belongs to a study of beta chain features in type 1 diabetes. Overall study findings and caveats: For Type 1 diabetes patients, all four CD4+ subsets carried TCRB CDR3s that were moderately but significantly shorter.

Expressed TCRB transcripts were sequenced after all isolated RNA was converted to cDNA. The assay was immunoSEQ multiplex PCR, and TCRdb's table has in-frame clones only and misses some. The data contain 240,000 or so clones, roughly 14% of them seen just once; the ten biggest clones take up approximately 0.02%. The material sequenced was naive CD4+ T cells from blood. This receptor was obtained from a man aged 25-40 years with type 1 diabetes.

CDR3 loop: CASSLFGTGLYGYTF. For the CDR3, the DNA is TGCGCCAGCAGCTTGTTCGGGACAGGCCTGTATGGCTACACCTTC. The rearrangement links TRBV5-1 to TRBJ1-2, with 8 bases identical to TRBD1. After removal of 1 base from V and 5 bases from J, the junction contained 7 bases not matched to a gene. CDR1 and CDR2 (germline): SGHRS, YFSETQ. The CDR3 contains 15 residues.